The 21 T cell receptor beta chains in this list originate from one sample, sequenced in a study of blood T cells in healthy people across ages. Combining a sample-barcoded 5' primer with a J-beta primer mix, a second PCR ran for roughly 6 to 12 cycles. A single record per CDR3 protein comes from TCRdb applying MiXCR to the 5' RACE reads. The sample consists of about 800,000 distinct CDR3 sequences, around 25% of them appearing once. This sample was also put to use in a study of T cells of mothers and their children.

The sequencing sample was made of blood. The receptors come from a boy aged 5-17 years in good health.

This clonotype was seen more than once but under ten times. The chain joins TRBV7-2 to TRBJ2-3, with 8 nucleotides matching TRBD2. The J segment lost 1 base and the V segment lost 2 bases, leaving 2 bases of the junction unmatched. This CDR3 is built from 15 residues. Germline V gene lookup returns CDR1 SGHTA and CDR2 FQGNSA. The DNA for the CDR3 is TGTGCCAGCAGCTTAACGGGAGGGGGCACAGATACGCAGTATTTT. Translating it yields CASSLTGGGTDTQYF. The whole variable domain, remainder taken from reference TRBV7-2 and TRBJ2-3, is GAGVSQSPSNKVTEKGKDVELRCDPISGHTALYWYRQSLGQGLEFLIYFQGNSAPDKSGLPSDRFSAERTGGSVSTLTIQRTQQEDSAVYLCASSLTGGGTDTQYFGPGTRLTVL.

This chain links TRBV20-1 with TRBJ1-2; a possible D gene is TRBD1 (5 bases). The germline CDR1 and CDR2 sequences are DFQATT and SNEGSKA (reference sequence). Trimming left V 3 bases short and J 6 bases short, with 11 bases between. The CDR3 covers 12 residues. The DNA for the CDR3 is TGCAGTGCTAGTTGGGGGGTAGATGGCTACACCTTC. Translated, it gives CSASWGVDGYTF.

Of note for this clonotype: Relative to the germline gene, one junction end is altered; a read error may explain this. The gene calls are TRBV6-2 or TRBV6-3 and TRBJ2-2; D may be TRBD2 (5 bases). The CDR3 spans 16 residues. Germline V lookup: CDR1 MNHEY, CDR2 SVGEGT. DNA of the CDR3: TGTGCCGGCAGCAAAGCCCCCGCCGGGGTGGCCGGGGAGCTGTTTTTT. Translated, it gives CAGSKAPAGVAGELFF.

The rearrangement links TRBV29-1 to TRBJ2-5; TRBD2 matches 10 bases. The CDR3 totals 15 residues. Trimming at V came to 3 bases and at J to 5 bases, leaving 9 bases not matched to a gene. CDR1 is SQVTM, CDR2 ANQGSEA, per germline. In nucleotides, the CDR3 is TGCAGCGTTGACCCTAGCGGGAGTGGGAGGGAGACCCAGTACTTC. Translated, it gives CSVDPSGSGRETQYF.

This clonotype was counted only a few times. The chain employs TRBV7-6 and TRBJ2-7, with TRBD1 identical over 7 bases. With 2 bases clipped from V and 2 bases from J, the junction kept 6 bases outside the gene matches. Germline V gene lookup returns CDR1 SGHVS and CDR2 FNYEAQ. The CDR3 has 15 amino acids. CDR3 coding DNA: TGTGCCAGCAGCTTAATTCAGGGGGAGACCTACGAGCAGTACTTC. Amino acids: CASSLIQGETYEQYF.

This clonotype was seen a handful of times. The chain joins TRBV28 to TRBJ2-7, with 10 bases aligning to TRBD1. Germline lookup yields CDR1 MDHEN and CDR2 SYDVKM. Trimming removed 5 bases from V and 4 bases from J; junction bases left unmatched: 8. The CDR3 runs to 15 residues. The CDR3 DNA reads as TGTGCCAGCAGTCAATCCGGGACAGGGGTTTACGAGCAGTACTTC. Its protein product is CASSQSGTGVYEQYF.

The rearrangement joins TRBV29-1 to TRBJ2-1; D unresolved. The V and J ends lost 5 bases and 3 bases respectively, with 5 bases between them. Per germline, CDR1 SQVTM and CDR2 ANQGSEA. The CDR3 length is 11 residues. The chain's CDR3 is CSVRVYNEQFF. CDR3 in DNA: TGCAGCGTTCGCGTCTACAATGAGCAGTTCTTC.

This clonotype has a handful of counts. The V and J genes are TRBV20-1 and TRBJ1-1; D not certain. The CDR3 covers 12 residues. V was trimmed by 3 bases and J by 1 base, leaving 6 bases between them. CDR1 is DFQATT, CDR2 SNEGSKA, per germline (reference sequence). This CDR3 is CSARHANTEAFF. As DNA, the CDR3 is TGCAGTGCTAGGCATGCGAACACTGAAGCTTTCTTT.

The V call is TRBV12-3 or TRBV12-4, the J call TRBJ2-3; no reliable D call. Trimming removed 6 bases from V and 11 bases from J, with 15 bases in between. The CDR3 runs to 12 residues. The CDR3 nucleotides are TGTGCCAGCAGAGCGAGAATCGATGTGCAGTATTTT. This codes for CASRARIDVQYF.

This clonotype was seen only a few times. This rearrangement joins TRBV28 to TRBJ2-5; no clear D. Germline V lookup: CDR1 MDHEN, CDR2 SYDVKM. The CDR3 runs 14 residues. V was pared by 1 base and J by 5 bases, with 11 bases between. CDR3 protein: CASSLYQLGETQYF. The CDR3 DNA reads TGTGCCAGCAGTTTATATCAATTAGGCGAGACCCAGTACTTC.

CDR3 nucleotide sequence: TGTGCCAGCAGTTATACCGTCTTGGGACGGCCCGACGAGCAGTACTTC. It specifies CASSYTVLGRPDEQYF. The rearrangement links TRBV6-6 to TRBJ2-7; either TRBD1 or TRBD2 may fit D (5 bases each). Germline V lookup: CDR1 MNHNY, CDR2 SVGAGI (reference sequence). The CDR3 length is 16 residues. V was shortened by 3 bases and J by 5 bases, with 20 bases between the two germline ends.

Here the CDR3 DNA reads TGCGCCAGCAGCCAGGAAGACCTACTTACCTCTGGAAACACCATATATTTT. Residues: CASSQEDLLTSGNTIYF. The rearrangement uses TRBV4-3 and TRBJ1-3; D gene ambiguous. Per the germline V gene, CDR1 is LGHNA and CDR2 is YSLEER. The CDR3 is 17 amino acids. Trimming took 3 bases from V and 0 from J, leaving 15 bases between them.

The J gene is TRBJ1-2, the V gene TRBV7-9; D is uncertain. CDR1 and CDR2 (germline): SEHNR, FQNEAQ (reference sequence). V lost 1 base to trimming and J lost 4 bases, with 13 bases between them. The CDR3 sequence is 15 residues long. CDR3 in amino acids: CASSLGSYVGYGYTF. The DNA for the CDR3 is TGTGCCAGCAGCTTAGGATCGTACGTAGGCTATGGCTACACCTTC.

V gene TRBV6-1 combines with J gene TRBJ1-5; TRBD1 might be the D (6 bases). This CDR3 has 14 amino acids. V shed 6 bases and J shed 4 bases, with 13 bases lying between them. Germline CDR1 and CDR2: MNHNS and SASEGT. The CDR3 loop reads CASRAGVGNQPQHF. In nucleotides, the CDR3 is TGTGCCAGCAGGGCAGGGGTAGGAAATCAGCCCCAGCATTTT.

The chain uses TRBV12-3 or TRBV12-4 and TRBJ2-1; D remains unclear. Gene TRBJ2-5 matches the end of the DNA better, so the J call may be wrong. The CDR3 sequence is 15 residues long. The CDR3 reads CASSLDYGLGETQYF. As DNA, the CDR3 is TGTGCCAGCAGTTTAGACTATGGGCTTGGGGAGACCCAGTACTTC.

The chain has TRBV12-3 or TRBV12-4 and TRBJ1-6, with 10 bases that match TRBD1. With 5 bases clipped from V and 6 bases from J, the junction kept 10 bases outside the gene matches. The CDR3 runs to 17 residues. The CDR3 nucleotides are TGTGCCAGCAGTCGAACCGCCGGGACAGGGGTTAATTCACCCCTCCACTTT. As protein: CASSRTAGTGVNSPLHF.

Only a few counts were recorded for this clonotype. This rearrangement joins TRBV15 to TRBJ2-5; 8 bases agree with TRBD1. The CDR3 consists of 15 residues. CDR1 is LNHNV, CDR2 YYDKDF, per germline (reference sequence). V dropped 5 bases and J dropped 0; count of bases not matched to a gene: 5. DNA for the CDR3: TGTGCCACCAGCGAAAACAGGGGGGACCAAGAGACCCAGTACTTC. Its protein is CATSENRGDQETQYF.

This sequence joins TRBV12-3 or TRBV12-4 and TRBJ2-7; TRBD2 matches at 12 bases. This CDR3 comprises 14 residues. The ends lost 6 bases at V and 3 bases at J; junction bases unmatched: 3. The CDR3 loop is CASRRTSGDYEQYF. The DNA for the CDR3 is TGTGCCAGCAGACGGACTAGCGGGGACTACGAGCAGTACTTC.

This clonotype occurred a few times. CDR3 sequence: CSVELLVQETQYF. The CDR3 DNA is TGCAGCGTTGAGCTACTAGTCCAAGAGACCCAGTACTTC. The chain has TRBV29-1 and TRBJ2-5; D may be TRBD2 (5 bases). The CDR3 runs 13 residues. CDR1 is SQVTM and CDR2 is ANQGSEA in the germline V gene. The V and J ends lost 3 bases and 1 base respectively, with 9 bases between them.

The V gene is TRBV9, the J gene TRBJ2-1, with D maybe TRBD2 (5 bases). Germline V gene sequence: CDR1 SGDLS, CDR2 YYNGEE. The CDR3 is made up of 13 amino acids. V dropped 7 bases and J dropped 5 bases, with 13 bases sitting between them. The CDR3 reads CASQRGLNNEQFF. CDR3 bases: TGTGCCAGCCAACGAGGACTGAACAATGAGCAGTTCTTC.

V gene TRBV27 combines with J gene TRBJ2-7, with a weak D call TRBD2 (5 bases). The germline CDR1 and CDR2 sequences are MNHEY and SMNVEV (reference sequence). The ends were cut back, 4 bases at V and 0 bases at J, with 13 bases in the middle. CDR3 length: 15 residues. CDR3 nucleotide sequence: TGTGCCAGCAGTTCCTGGACTGAGAGCTCCTACGAGCAGTACTTC. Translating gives CASSSWTESSYEQYF.